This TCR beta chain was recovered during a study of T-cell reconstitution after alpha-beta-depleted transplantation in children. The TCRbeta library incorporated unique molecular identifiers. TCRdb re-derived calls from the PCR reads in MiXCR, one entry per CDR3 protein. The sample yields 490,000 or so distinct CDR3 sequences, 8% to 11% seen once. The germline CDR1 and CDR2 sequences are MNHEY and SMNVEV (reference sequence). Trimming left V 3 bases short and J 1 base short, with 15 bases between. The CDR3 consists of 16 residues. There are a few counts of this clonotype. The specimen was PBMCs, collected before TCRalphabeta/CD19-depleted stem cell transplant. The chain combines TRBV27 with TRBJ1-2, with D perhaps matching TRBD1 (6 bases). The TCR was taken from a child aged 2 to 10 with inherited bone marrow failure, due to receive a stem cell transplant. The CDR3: CASSLFPGGLNYGYTF. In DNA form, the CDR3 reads TGTGCCAGCAGTTTGTTTCCGGGGGGGCTTAACTATGGCTACACCTTC.